This T cell receptor beta chain is drawn from a study of blood T cell repertoires in COVID-19. Study in general: PBMCs, B-cell-depleted T cells, or T cells provided the cDNA or gDNA that made up the material.

Source study methods: Nucleated cell number was recorded as an estimate derived from reference gene primer amplification. This table comes from immunoSEQ multiplex PCR, and its TCRdb copy is limited to in-frame clones, with some not included. Clonal size and the V and J genes are those of that table, whereas D and trimming came from the DNA. The table includes about 43,000 clones, about 89% detected once. CDR1 LGHDT and CDR2 YNNKEL come from the germline V gene (reference sequence). This CDR3 is built from 17 residues. J gave up 4 bases and V 3 bases, and 11 bases lay outside the gene matches. The sequencing sample was made of peripheral blood. The rearrangement uses TRBV3-1 (or the pseudogene TRBV3-2) and TRBJ2-1; the match to TRBD2 covers 8 bases. This receptor was obtained from a human donor in a cohort sampled during active COVID-19. The CDR3 reads CASSQGSAGGNYNEQFF. CDR3 coding DNA: TGTGCCAGCAGCCAGGGGAGCGCGGGAGGAAATTACAATGAGCAGTTCTTC.